This T cell receptor (beta chain) was documented in a study of early T cells in non-severe SARS-CoV-2 infection. Looking at the study overall: Unpaired chains resulted from sequencing bulk RNA of unsorted whole blood. Points from the study as a whole: The VDJdb matching leaned toward anti-spike CD8 responses and overlooked private and CD4 specificities.

V was trimmed by 5 bases and J by 5 bases, leaving 22 bases between them. CDR1 SGHNT and CDR2 YENEEA come from the germline V gene. This CDR3 is 16 amino acids long. This clonotype showed up just a few times. Its specificity is not known. Each cDNA molecule carried a unique molecular identifier. A single record per CDR3 protein comes from TCRdb applying MiXCR to the 5' RACE reads. The sample contains some 59,000 distinct CDR3 sequences, less than 11% of which appear only once. This clonotype originated in an adult who was a healthcare worker with PCR-confirmed SARS-CoV-2 infection or an uninfected control (not recorded which). What was sequenced was whole blood. The chain has TRBV11-3 and TRBJ2-7; D possibly matches TRBD1 or TRBD2 (7 bases each). The CDR3 region has the DNA TGTGCCAGCAGCCCGGCCGGGACAGCGGGACGGAACGAGCAGTACTTC. It encodes CASSPAGTAGRNEQYF.